These 4 T cell receptor beta chains were sequenced from one sample in a study of patients and donors after allogeneic stem cell transplantation. MiXCR, run by TCRdb on the RT-PCR reads, gives a single entry per CDR3 protein. The sample has 150,000 to 250,000 distinct CDR3 sequences; less than 45% are singletons. What was sequenced was blood, either unsorted or a sorted T cell fraction (not recorded which). Source of these receptors: a human donor who was either an allogeneic HSCT recipient or a stem cell or donor lymphocyte infusion donor (not recorded which). It is not recorded whose cells these are; they may come from a transplant donor.

V gene TRBV6-2 or TRBV6-3 combines with J gene TRBJ2-5; D not certain. The V end was cut by 0 bases, the J end by 5 bases, with 4 bases between. CDR1 and CDR2 (germline): MNHEY, SVGEGT. CDR3 size: 12 residues. The CDR3 DNA follows: TGTGCCAGCAGTTACTCGATTGAGACCCAGTACTTC. It yields the protein CASSYSIETQYF.

The rearrangement joins TRBV11-2 to TRBJ1-2, with TRBD1 matching over 11 bases. Germline V gene data show CDR1 as SGHAT and CDR2 as FQNNGV. The CDR3 has 17 residues. V lost 3 bases and J lost 5; bases outside the gene matches: 11. In DNA, the CDR3 is TGTGCCAGCAGCTTGGTCGGACAGGGGGCTCTAGGATATGGCTACACCTTC. It translates to CASSLVGQGALGYGYTF.

This chain links TRBV4-3 with TRBJ1-2; no clear D. V was shortened by 0 bases and J by 3 bases, with 11 bases between the two germline ends. The CDR3 has 15 amino acids. Per germline, CDR1 LGHNA and CDR2 YSLEER. Here the CDR3 DNA reads TGCGCCAGCAGCCAAGATGAGGCAGGCGACTATGGCTACACCTTC. It specifies CASSQDEAGDYGYTF.

This clonotype was observed a few times. The CDR3 reads CASSSLLAGDPDTQYF. The DNA for the CDR3 is TGCGCCAGCAGCTCCTTACTAGCGGGAGACCCAGATACGCAGTATTTT. The chain recombines TRBV5-1 with TRBJ2-3; 11 bases are shared with TRBD2. The CDR3 sequence is 16 residues long. From germline, CDR1 is SGHRS and CDR2 YFSETQ. With 3 bases clipped from V and 4 bases from J, the junction kept 7 bases outside the gene matches.